Each of the 31 T cell receptor beta chains below was sequenced from the same sample in a study of blood T cells in healthy people across ages. Next came a second PCR, run for about 7 to 12 cycles, which used a sample-barcoded 5' primer along with a J-beta primer mix. TCRdb processed the 5' RACE reads anew with MiXCR; each CDR3 protein has one entry. The sample contains about 800,000 distinct CDR3 sequences, 20% to 25% of which appear only once. The same data also went into a second study, on T cells of mothers and their children.

The sample was blood. Receptor source: a boy under 18 in good health.

The chain joins TRBV4-1 to TRBJ2-7, with D unclear. This CDR3 has 15 residues. V lost 0 bases and J 2 bases, leaving 11 bases between the germline ends. The germline gives CDR1 MGHRA, CDR2 YSYEKL. The CDR3 reads CASSQDQVEPYEQYF. CDR3 nucleotides: TGCGCCAGCAGCCAAGATCAGGTGGAGCCCTACGAGCAGTACTTC.

The chain has TRBV5-1 and TRBJ2-7; TRBD1 agrees at 9 bases. The CDR3 extends over 15 amino acids. Trimming cost V 3 bases and J 1 base; bases outside gene matches: 5. Germline loops: CDR1 SGHRS, CDR2 YFSETQ. The CDR3 DNA follows: TGCGCCAGCAGCTCCGGACAGGGGAAATCCTACGAGCAGTACTTC. Its translation is CASSSGQGKSYEQYF.

Comments on this clonotype: Its ends do not fully match the called genes, so a read error is possible. The chain couples TRBV7-8 to TRBJ2-1, with 7 bases identical to TRBD2. Germline assignment: CDR1 SGHVS and CDR2 FQNEAQ. CDR3 length: 16 residues. CDR3 loop: CASTETYGGGYIEQFF. CDR3 DNA sequence: TGTGCCAGCACCGAAACTTATGGGGGGGGGTACATTGAGCAGTTCTTC.

The chain employs TRBV5-6 and TRBJ1-2; D might be TRBD1 (6 bases). The CDR3 runs 15 residues. CDR1 is SGHDT and CDR2 is YYEEEE in the germline V gene. The V gene lost 3 bases and the J gene lost 0 bases, with 12 bases spanning the gap. CDR3 DNA sequence: TGTGCCAGCAGCTACAAAGACAGGACTAACTATGGCTACACCTTC. Translated, it gives CASSYKDRTNYGYTF.

This clonotype has only a few counts. This chain uses TRBV25-1 with TRBJ2-7; 10 bases are a match to TRBD1. CDR3 length equals 13 residues. Germline CDR1 and CDR2: MGHDK and SYGVNS. The trim removed 8 bases at V and 6 bases at J, leaving 7 bases unmatched. CDR3 nucleotides: TGTGCCAGCCGGGGACAGGGGACAGCCGAGCAGTACTTC. Protein product: CASRGQGTAEQYF.

This clonotype appeared a few times. The chain links TRBV20-1 to TRBJ1-2, with unresolved D. The ends were cut back, 0 bases at V and 4 bases at J, with 12 bases in the middle. The CDR3 is made up of 14 amino acids. Germline V gene sequence: CDR1 DFQATT, CDR2 SNEGSKA (reference sequence). CDR3 nucleotides: TGCAGTGCTAGAGATCTGGCAGGTTCCTATGGCTACACCTTC. Protein: CSARDLAGSYGYTF.

This clonotype was seen a handful of times. The CDR3 does not end in the conserved phenylalanine or tryptophan, so this is likely a read error. This rearrangement joins TRBV29-1 to TRBJ2-6, with D hard to call. Trimming took off 5 bases at V and 0 bases at J, with 2 bases between the two ends. The V gene's germline CDR1 is SQVTM and CDR2 ANQGSEA. The length of the CDR3 is 12 residues. As DNA, the CDR3 is TGCAGCGTTAACTCTGGGGCCAACGTCCTGACTCTC. Translating gives CSVNSGANVLTL.

The V and J genes are TRBV3-1 and TRBJ1-2; D is uncertain. CDR3 length equals 14 residues. CDR1 and CDR2 (germline): LGHDT, YNNKEL (reference sequence). Trimming removed 0 bases from V and 2 bases from J, with 7 bases in between. In DNA, the CDR3 is TGTGCCAGCAGCCAAGAAGGAGAGAACTATGGCTACACCTTC. Amino acid sequence: CASSQEGENYGYTF.

This clonotype was detected only a few times. The chain recombines TRBV19 with TRBJ2-5, with D possibly being TRBD2 (6 bases). The end of the DNA is better explained by TRBJ2-1, so the J call may be wrong. Germline CDR1 is LNHDA and CDR2 is SQIVND (reference sequence). CDR3 size: 15 residues. The CDR3 region is CASSIVDSGENEQFF. DNA of the CDR3: TGTGCCAGTAGTATAGTTGACTCGGGGGAGAATGAGCAGTTCTTC.

This sequence joins TRBV7-9 and TRBJ2-3, with 8 bases matching TRBD2. This CDR3 is built from 14 residues. V dropped 7 bases and J dropped 5; count of bases not matched to a gene: 8. Per germline, CDR1 SEHNR and CDR2 FQNEAQ (reference sequence). The CDR3 reads CASNTAGVIDTQYF. The CDR3 DNA reads TGTGCCAGCAACACAGCGGGAGTGATAGATACGCAGTATTTT.

This clonotype was counted a few times. V and J are TRBV20-1 and TRBJ2-3; D is unclear. The length of the CDR3 is 15 residues. Trimming left V 1 base short and J 0 bases short, with 11 bases between. Germline V gives CDR1 DFQATT, CDR2 SNEGSKA (reference sequence). In DNA, the CDR3 is TGCAGTGCTAGAGCTGAGCGAACTAGCACAGATACGCAGTATTTT. This gives the protein CSARAERTSTDTQYF.

The chain links TRBV29-1 to TRBJ2-7, with 9 bases that match TRBD1. This CDR3 is built from 12 residues. V lost 7 bases, J lost 4 bases, and 5 bases stayed unmatched. From germline, CDR1 is SQVTM and CDR2 ANQGSEA. CDR3 region: CSGTGERYEQYF. CDR3 DNA sequence: TGCAGCGGGACAGGGGAGCGATACGAGCAGTACTTC.

Remarks on this clonotype: Lacking the conserved final phenylalanine or tryptophan, this CDR3 likely reflects a read error. The chain has TRBV25-1 and TRBJ2-5; D may be TRBD2 (6 bases). Germline CDR1 MGHDK, CDR2 SYGVNS. The CDR3 consists of 16 residues. V lost 1 base to trimming and J lost 0 bases, with 12 bases between them. The CDR3 coding sequence is TGTGCCAGCAGTGAATGGGTAGCGGACTACCAAGAGACCCAGTACCTC. It translates to CASSEWVADYQETQYL.

The chain recombines TRBV10-3 with TRBJ2-7; TRBD1 aligns across 8 bases. CDR3 size: 13 residues. V was pared by 6 bases and J by 3 bases, with 4 bases of the junction left unmatched. Germline loops: CDR1 ENHRY, CDR2 SYGVKD. The CDR3 coding sequence is TGTGCCATCAGCGGACAGGGATACTACGAGCAGTACTTC. Its translation: CAISGQGYYEQYF.

Points on this clonotype: A read error may produce the germline difference seen at one junction end. This chain's CDR3 is CASSARGPDTQCF. The CDR3 coding sequence is TGTGCCAGCAGCGCCCGGGGCCCAGATACGCAGTGTTTT. The chain joins TRBV7-2 to TRBJ2-3, with D possibly being TRBD1 or TRBD2 (5 bases each). Germline values: CDR1 SGHTA, CDR2 FQGNSA. The CDR3 has 13 amino acids.

The J gene is TRBJ1-5, the V gene TRBV7-2; a possible D gene is TRBD1 (5 bases). Germline V lookup: CDR1 SGHTA, CDR2 FQGNSA. V was clipped by 5 bases and J by 0 bases, with 11 bases between them. CDR3 length: 15 residues. Here the CDR3 reads CASSATGYSNQPQHF. The CDR3, as DNA: TGTGCCAGCAGCGCAACAGGTTATAGCAATCAGCCCCAGCATTTT.

This clonotype was observed a handful of times. The gene calls are TRBV12-3 or TRBV12-4 and TRBJ2-7; tentative D call: TRBD2 (5 bases). This CDR3 region has 12 residues. The V end was cut by 10 bases, the J end by 3 bases, with 13 bases between. CDR3 nucleotide sequence: TGTGCCAACAGCTCTAGCCGCTACGAGCAGTACTTC. Translation gives CANSSSRYEQYF.

This clonotype was seen more than once but under ten times. V and J are TRBV4-3 and TRBJ2-5, with TRBD2 matching over 10 bases. Germline values: CDR1 LGHNA, CDR2 YSLEER. V dropped 0 bases and J dropped 3; count of bases not matched to a gene: 10. This CDR3 has 18 residues. The CDR3: CASSQDGPTSGIKETQYF. The CDR3 region has the DNA TGCGCCAGCAGCCAAGATGGACCTACTAGCGGGATCAAAGAGACCCAGTACTTC.

The sample holds many counts of this clonotype. CDR3 protein: CASSQDREYEQYF. In DNA form, the CDR3 reads TGCGCCAGCAGCCAAGATCGGGAATACGAGCAGTACTTC. V gene TRBV4-3 combines with J gene TRBJ2-5, with D perhaps TRBD2 (5 bases). The J call is doubtful: the DNA matches TRBJ2-7 better. The CDR3 contains 13 residues. CDR1 LGHNA and CDR2 YSLEER come from the germline V gene.

This clonotype has only a few counts. V gene TRBV7-6 combines with J gene TRBJ2-3, with D possibly matching TRBD2 (6 bases). The CDR3 is 15 residues long. V lost 3 bases, J lost 2 bases, and 12 bases lay in between. Germline V CDR1 and CDR2: SGHVS, FNYEAQ. CDR3 in DNA: TGTGCCAGCAGCTTTACGTTAGCGGACACAGATACGCAGTATTTT. This encodes CASSFTLADTDTQYF. The full variable domain, with the rest looked up from reference TRBV7-6 and TRBJ2-3, is GAGVSQSPRYKVTKRGQDVALRCDPISGHVSLYWYRQALGQGPEFLTYFNYEAQQDKSGLPNDRFSAERPEGSISTLTIQRTEQRDSAMYRCASSFTLADTDTQYFGPGTRLTVL.

V usage is TRBV24-1 and J usage is TRBJ2-7; 9 nucleotides align to TRBD1. The junction had 6 bases not matched to a gene; V was cut back by 3 bases and J by 4 bases. Germline V gene data show CDR1 as KGHDR and CDR2 as SFDVKD. The CDR3 loop spans 15 amino acids. The CDR3 loop is CATSDNRGRRYEQYF. The DNA of the CDR3 is TGTGCCACCAGTGATAACAGGGGGCGGCGGTACGAGCAGTACTTC.

The chain employs TRBV5-1 and TRBJ1-5; the match to TRBD1 covers 8 bases. Looked up from germline, CDR1 is SGHRS and CDR2 is YFSETQ. The CDR3 is 15 residues long. The J segment lost 7 bases and the V segment lost 1 base, leaving 7 bases of the junction unmatched. In nucleotides, the CDR3 is TGCGCCAGCAGCTTGACGGGACAGGTCGGACAGCCCCAGCATTTT. Amino acid sequence: CASSLTGQVGQPQHF.

This clonotype was observed once. The V and J genes are TRBV7-8 and TRBJ1-2; D perhaps matches TRBD1 (5 bases). This CDR3 spans 17 amino acids. V lost 0 bases, J lost 0 bases, and 14 bases lay in between. In germline, CDR1 is SGHVS, CDR2 FQNEAQ. CDR3 nucleotide sequence: TGTGCCAGCAGCTTAGCACGAACCGGGACCACTAACTATGGCTACACCTTC. Residues: CASSLARTGTTNYGYTF.

The chain employs TRBV12-3 or TRBV12-4 and TRBJ1-2; 8 positions match TRBD1. V was pared by 6 bases and J by 8 bases, with 11 bases of the junction left unmatched. CDR3 size: 14 residues. The CDR3 protein is CASRPTGEWRGYTF. For the CDR3, the DNA is TGTGCCAGCAGGCCGACAGGGGAGTGGCGGGGCTACACCTTC.

This clonotype has only a few counts. The chain uses TRBV7-8 and TRBJ1-1; D gene uncertain. V dropped 6 bases and J dropped 0 bases, with 14 bases sitting between them. The CDR3 contains 15 residues. Germline V gives CDR1 SGHVS, CDR2 FQNEAQ. DNA of the CDR3: TGTGCCAGCAGTAAGACGGGAAACATGAACACTGAAGCTTTCTTT. It codes for CASSKTGNMNTEAFF.

The chain employs TRBV11-2 and TRBJ2-7; D uncertain. The CDR3 length is 16 residues. With 1 base removed from V and 3 bases from J, the gap between germline ends came to 16 bases. Germline values: CDR1 SGHAT, CDR2 FQNNGV. The CDR3 reads CASSLGGGVGFYEQYF. DNA for the CDR3: TGTGCCAGCAGCTTAGGGGGTGGGGTCGGGTTCTACGAGCAGTACTTC. The whole variable domain, filled in from reference TRBV11-2 and TRBJ2-7, reads EAGVAQSPRYKIIEKRQSVAFWCNPISGHATLYWYQQILGQGPKLLIQFQNNGVVDDSQLPKDRFSAERLKGVDSTLKIQPAKLEDSAVYLCASSLGGGVGFYEQYFGPGTRLTVT.

The chain employs TRBV20-1 and TRBJ2-7; D not resolved. Germline lookup yields CDR1 DFQATT and CDR2 SNEGSKA (reference sequence). V was pared by 0 bases and J by 4 bases, with 16 bases between. The CDR3 length is 15 residues. The CDR3 protein is CSARDGPASSYEQYF. The CDR3 region has the DNA TGCAGTGCTAGAGATGGGCCGGCTTCCAGTTACGAGCAGTACTTC.

This chain links TRBV27 with TRBJ2-7, with 9 nucleotides matching TRBD1. This CDR3 has 16 residues. CDR1 and CDR2 (germline): MNHEY, SMNVEV (reference sequence). The junction had 12 bases not matched to a gene; V was cut back by 3 bases and J by 6 bases. CDR3 loop: CASSLLPGQGLREQYF. CDR3 bases: TGTGCCAGCAGTTTGCTGCCGGGACAGGGTCTACGCGAGCAGTACTTC.

The chain employs TRBV6-1 and TRBJ1-4, with a possible D match to TRBD1 (5 bases). Trimming cost V 7 bases and J 8 bases, with 23 bases left between them. The CDR3 is made up of 16 amino acids. Germline V gene lookup returns CDR1 MNHNS and CDR2 SASEGT. CDR3 nucleotides: TGTGCCAGCATCGTAGGAAGGGGAAGGGATCTGGAAAAACTGTTTTTT. It specifies CASIVGRGRDLEKLFF.

The gene calls are TRBV28 and TRBJ2-5; D perhaps matches TRBD1 (6 bases). CDR3 length: 14 amino acids. The ends were cut back, 6 bases at V and 5 bases at J, with 16 bases in the middle. The germline V gene encodes CDR1 MDHEN and CDR2 SYDVKM. CDR3 coding DNA: TGTGCCAGCAGCAGTAACAGGGAGACGGAGACCCAGTACTTC. It yields the protein CASSSNRETETQYF.

The rearrangement joins TRBV12-3 or TRBV12-4 to TRBJ2-3; a possible D gene is TRBD1 (5 bases). CDR3 length: 13 amino acids. The ends were cut back, 4 bases at V and 6 bases at J, with 11 bases in the middle. The chain's CDR3 is CASSSFYRDTQYF. DNA for the CDR3: TGTGCCAGCAGTTCTTTTTACAGGGATACGCAGTATTTT.